What follows describes a single T cell receptor (beta chain). The antigen remains unidentified. 60 Vbeta and 13 Jbeta primers were used in PCR. The protocol was immunoSEQ multiplex PCR, while the TCRdb copy is restricted to in-frame clones and leaves out a portion. Of approximately 99,000 clones in the sample, approximately 81% are singletons; the top ten hold around 3%. The CDR3 loop spans 18 amino acids. The germline gives CDR1 MNHEY, CDR2 SMNVEV (reference sequence). V was pared by 4 bases and J by 4 bases, with 10 bases of the junction left unmatched. These data belong to a study of cytomegalovirus exposure and HLA in healthy donors. Study observations and caveats: In a later analysis, TCR beta V- and J-gene trimming showed a link to a missense DCLRE1C variant.

The receptor was isolated from a male donor in good health and CMV-seropositive. This chain links TRBV27 with TRBJ2-3, with 14 nucleotides matching TRBD2. Material for sequencing was PBMCs. CDR3 sequence: CASSSPGTSGGWADTQYF. In nucleotides, the CDR3 is TGTGCCAGCAGTTCCCCCGGGACTAGCGGGGGATGGGCAGATACGCAGTATTTT.